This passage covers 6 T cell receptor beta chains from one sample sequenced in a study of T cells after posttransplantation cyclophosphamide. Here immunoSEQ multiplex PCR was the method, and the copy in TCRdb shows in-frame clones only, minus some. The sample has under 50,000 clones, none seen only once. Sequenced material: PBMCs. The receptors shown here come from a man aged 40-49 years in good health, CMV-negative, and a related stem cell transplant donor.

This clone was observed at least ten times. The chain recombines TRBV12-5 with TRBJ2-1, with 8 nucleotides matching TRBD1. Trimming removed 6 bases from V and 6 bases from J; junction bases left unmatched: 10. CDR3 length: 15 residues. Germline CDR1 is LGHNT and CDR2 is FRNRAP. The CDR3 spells CASGPGRGPSNEQFF. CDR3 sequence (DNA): TGTGCTAGTGGACCCGGCAGGGGGCCTTCCAATGAGCAGTTCTTC.

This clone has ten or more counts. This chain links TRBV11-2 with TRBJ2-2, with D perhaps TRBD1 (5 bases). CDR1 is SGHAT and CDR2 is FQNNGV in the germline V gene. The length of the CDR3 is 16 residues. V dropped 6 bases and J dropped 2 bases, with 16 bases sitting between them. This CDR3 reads CASSIRGPLNTGELFF. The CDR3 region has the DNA TGTGCCAGCAGTATTAGGGGTCCATTAAACACCGGGGAGCTGTTTTTT.

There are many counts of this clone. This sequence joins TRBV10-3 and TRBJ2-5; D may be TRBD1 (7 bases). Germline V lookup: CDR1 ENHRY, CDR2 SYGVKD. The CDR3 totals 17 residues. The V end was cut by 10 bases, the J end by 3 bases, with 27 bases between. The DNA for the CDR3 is TGTGCCACCGAATGGGGCCAAGGGGGCAAGCGGGAAGAGACCCAGTACTTC. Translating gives CATEWGQGGKREETQYF.

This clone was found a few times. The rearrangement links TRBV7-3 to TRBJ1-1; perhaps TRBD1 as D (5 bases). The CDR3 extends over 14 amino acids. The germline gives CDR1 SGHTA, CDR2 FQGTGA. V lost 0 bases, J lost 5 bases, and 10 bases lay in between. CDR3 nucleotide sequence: TGTGCCAGCAGCTTAACGGGGGGGGGAACTGAAGCTTTCTTT. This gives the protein CASSLTGGGTEAFF. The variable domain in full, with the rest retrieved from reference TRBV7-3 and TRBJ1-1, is GAGVSQTPSNKVTEKGKYVELRCDPISGHTALYWYRQSLGQGPEFLIYFQGTGAADDSGLPNDRFFAVRPEGSVSTLKIQRTERGDSAVYLCASSLTGGGTEAFFGQGTRLTVV.

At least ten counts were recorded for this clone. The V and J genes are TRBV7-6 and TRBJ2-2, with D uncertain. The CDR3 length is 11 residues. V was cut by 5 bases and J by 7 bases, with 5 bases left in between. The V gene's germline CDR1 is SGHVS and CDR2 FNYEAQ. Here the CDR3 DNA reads TGTGCCAGCAGCCCGGGCGGGGAGCTGTTTTTT. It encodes CASSPGGELFF.

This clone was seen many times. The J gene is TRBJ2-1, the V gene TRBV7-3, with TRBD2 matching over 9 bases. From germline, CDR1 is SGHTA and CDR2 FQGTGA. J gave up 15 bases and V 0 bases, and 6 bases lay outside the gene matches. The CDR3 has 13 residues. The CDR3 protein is CASSLTPREGRFF. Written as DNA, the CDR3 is TGTGCCAGCAGCTTAACGCCGCGGGAGGGCCGGTTCTTC.